What follows are 8 T cell receptor beta chains derived from one specimen sequenced in a study of OX40 agonist ivuxolimab in advanced cancers. The repertoire was sequenced with immunoSEQ multiplex PCR; TCRdb's copy has only in-frame clones and lacks some. The sample gives 45,000 to 60,000 clones, roughly 77% of which show up once; roughly 1.2% is in the top ten. This sample comprised CD4+ or CD8+ T cells sorted from blood, obtained in a trial of the OX40 agonist ivuxolimab. All receptors derive from an adult with an advanced solid tumor such as melanoma, head and neck, liver or kidney cancer.

The chain employs TRBV19 and TRBJ2-5; TRBD2 matches 12 bases. With 6 bases clipped from V and 5 bases from J, the junction kept 7 bases outside the gene matches. The germline V gene has CDR1 LNHDA and CDR2 SQIVND (reference sequence). This CDR3 has 15 residues. CDR3 coding DNA: TGTGCCAGTAGCGCTAGCGGGGGGGCAGGGGAGACCCAGTACTTC. As protein: CASSASGGAGETQYF.

This sequence joins TRBV18 and TRBJ2-7; D is perhaps TRBD1 or TRBD2 (6 bases each). The germline CDR1 and CDR2 sequences are KGHSH and LQKENI. CDR3 length: 14 residues. V gave up 6 bases and J gave up 2 bases, with 14 bases separating them. In DNA form, the CDR3 reads TGTGCCAGCTCGCCCGGGGGCCTGGCCTACGAGCAGTACTTC. It is translated as CASSPGGLAYEQYF.

The chain has TRBV28 and TRBJ2-1; D not resolved. The CDR3 is 14 amino acids. V lost 1 base to trimming and J lost 4 bases, with 8 bases between them. The germline CDR1 and CDR2 sequences are MDHEN and SYDVKM. The CDR3 DNA follows: TGTGCCAGCAGTTTATCAATCGGGTACAATGAGCAGTTCTTC. Its translation: CASSLSIGYNEQFF.

The chain is built from TRBV4-1 and TRBJ2-6; the match to TRBD1 covers 9 bases. In germline, CDR1 is MGHRA, CDR2 YSYEKL. The CDR3 spans 20 residues. The V segment lost 0 bases and the J segment 4 bases; nucleotides outside the gene matches: 13. CDR3 sequence: CASSQDLRTGGVLGANVLTF. CDR3 coding DNA: TGCGCCAGCAGCCAAGATCTTCGAACAGGGGGCGTCTTGGGGGCCAACGTCCTGACTTTC.

The V gene is TRBV11-3, the J gene TRBJ2-4; 9 bases map to TRBD2. Germline CDR1 and CDR2: SGHNT and YENEEA. J lost 5 bases, V lost 3 bases, and 2 bases had no gene match. The CDR3 loop spans 14 amino acids. CDR3 nucleotide sequence: TGTGCCAGCAGCTTCGGCGGGGGGGAAAACATTCAGTACTTC. This translates into CASSFGGGENIQYF.

The genes are TRBV5-6 and TRBJ1-5, with 10 nucleotides matching TRBD1. The germline V gene has CDR1 SGHDT and CDR2 YYEEEE. J gave up 4 bases and V 1 base, and 2 bases lay outside the gene matches. This CDR3 region has 15 residues. CDR3 DNA: TGTGCCAGCAGCTTGTGGGACAGGGGAAATCAGCCCCAGCATTTT. This gives the protein CASSLWDRGNQPQHF.

The rearrangement links TRBV28 to TRBJ2-7; tentatively, D is TRBD1 or TRBD2 (6 bases each). Germline V lookup: CDR1 MDHEN, CDR2 SYDVKM. The ends were cut back, 6 bases at V and 5 bases at J, with 17 bases in the middle. The CDR3 contains 14 residues. The chain's CDR3 is CASSTWRGNNEQYF. In nucleotides, the CDR3 is TGTGCCAGCAGCACCTGGAGGGGGAACAACGAGCAGTACTTC.

The chain has TRBV9 and TRBJ2-7, with D perhaps being TRBD1 or TRBD2 (5 bases each). Germline V lookup: CDR1 SGDLS, CDR2 YYNGEE. Trimming took 4 bases from V and 3 from J, leaving 17 bases between them. CDR3 size: 15 residues. The CDR3 reads CASSPRDDRVYEQYF. The CDR3 nucleotides are TGTGCCAGCAGCCCCCGGGACGATAGGGTCTACGAGCAGTACTTC.